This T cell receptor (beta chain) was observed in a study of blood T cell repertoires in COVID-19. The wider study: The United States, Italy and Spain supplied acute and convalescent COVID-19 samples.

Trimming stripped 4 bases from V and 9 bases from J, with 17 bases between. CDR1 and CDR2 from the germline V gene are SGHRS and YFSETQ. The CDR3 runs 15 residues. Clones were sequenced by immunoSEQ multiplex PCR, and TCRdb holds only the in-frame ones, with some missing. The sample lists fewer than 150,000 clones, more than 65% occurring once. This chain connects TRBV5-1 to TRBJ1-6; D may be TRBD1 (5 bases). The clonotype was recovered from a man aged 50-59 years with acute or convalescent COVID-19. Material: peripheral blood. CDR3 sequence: CASSPWGRETSPLHF. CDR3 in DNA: TGCGCCAGCAGCCCCTGGGGCAGGGAAACTTCACCCCTCCACTTT.